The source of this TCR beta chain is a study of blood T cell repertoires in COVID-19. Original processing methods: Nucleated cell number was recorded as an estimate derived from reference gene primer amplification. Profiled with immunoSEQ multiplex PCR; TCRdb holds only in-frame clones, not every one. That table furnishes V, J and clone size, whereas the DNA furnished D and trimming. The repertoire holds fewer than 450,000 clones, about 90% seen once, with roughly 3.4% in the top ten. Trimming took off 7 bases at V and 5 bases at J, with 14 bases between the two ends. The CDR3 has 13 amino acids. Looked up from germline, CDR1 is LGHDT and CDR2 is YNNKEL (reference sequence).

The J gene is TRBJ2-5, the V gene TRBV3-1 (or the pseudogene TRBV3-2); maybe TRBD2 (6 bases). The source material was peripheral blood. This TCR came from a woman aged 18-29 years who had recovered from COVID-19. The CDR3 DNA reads TGTGCCAGCAAACGGGGAGGACCTGAGACCCAGTACTTC. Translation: CASKRGGPETQYF.